The source of this T cell receptor beta chain is a study of T cell responses to AZD1222 COVID-19 vaccine. The study's findings and limits: Nearly half of spike-specific TCRs reportedly go after variant regions that carry no mutations. Clonal diversity was possibly underestimated, and the donors were mostly white British, with more females.

This clone was found once. As yet, its antigen is unknown. V lost 2 bases to trimming and J lost 1 base; unmatched junction nucleotides: 3. Per the germline V gene, CDR1 is SGDLS and CDR2 is YYNGEE. The CDR3 spans 16 residues. The method was immunoSEQ multiplex PCR; TCRdb's version includes in-frame clones alone and lacks a portion of them. The table has more than 150,000 clones, around 87% seen once. The rearrangement links TRBV9 to TRBJ2-2; 9 nucleotides agree with TRBD2. The clonotype was recovered from an adult in good health. The sample was peripheral blood, taken on day 0 of MenACWY control vaccination. The CDR3 here is CASSVLAGLNTGELFF. Written as DNA, the CDR3 is TGTGCCAGCAGCGTCCTAGCGGGGTTGAACACCGGGGAGCTGTTTTTT.